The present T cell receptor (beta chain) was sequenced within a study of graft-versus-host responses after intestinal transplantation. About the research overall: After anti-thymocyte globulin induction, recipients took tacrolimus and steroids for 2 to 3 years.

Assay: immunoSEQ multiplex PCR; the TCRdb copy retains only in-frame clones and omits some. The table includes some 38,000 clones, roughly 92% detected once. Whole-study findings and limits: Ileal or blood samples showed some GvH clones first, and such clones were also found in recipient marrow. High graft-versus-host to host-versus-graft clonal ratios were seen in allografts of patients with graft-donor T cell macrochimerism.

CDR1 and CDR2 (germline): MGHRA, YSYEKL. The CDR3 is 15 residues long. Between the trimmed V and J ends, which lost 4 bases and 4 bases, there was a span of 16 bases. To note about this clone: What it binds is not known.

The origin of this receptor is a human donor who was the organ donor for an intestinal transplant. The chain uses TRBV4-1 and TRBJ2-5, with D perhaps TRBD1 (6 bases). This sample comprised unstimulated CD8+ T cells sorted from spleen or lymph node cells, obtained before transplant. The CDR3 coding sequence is TGCGCCAGCAGCCCCAATTGGGGACAAGGAGAGACCCAGTACTTC. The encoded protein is CASSPNWGQGETQYF.